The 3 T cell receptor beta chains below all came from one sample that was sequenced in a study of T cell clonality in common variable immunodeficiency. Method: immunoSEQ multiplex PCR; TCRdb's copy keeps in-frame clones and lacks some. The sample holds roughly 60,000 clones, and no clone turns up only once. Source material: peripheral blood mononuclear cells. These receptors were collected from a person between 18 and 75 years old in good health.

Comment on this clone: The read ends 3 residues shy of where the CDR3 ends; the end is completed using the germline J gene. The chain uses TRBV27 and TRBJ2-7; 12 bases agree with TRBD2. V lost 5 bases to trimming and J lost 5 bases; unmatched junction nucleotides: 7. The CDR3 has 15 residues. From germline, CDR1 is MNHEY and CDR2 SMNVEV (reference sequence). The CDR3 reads CASSPLAGGSHEQYF. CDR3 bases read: TGTGCCAGCAGTCCACTAGCGGGAGGAAGCCACGAG.

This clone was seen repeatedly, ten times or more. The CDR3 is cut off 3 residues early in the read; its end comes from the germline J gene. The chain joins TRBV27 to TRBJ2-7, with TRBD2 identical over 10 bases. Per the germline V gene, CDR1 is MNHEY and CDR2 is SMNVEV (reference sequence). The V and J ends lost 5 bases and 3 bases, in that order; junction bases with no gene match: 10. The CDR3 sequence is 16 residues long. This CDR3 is CASSPIAGGKGYEQYF. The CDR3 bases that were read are TGTGCCAGCAGTCCAATAGCGGGAGGTAAAGGCTACGAG.

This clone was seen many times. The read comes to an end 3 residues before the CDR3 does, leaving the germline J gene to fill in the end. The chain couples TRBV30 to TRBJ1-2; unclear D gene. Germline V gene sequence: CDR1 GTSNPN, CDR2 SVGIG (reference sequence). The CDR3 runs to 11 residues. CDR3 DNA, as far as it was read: TGTGCCTGGAAAGGTGGGCTCGGC. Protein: CAWKGGLG. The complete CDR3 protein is CAWKGGLGYTF. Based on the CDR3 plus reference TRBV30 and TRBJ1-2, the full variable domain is SQTIHQWPATLVQPVGSPLSLECTVEGTSNPNLYWYRQAAGRGLQLLFYSVGIGQISSEVPQNLSASRPQDRQFILSSKKLLLSDSGFYLCAWKGGLGYTFGSGTRLTVV.